This entry lists 13 T cell receptor beta chains sequenced from one sample in a study of beta chain features in type 1 diabetes. Expressed TCRB transcripts were sequenced because the isolated RNA had all been reverse transcribed beforehand. Generated by immunoSEQ multiplex PCR, the TCRdb table keeps only in-frame clones and is missing some. This table has about half a million clones, roughly 11% appearing once. What was sequenced was naive CD4+ T cells from blood. These receptors came from a woman between 18 and 29 years old in good health.

The V and J genes are TRBV5-1 and TRBJ2-6; D remains unclear. The germline V gene encodes CDR1 SGHRS and CDR2 YFSETQ. This CDR3 contains 15 residues. The V and J ends lost 4 bases and 0 bases respectively, with 8 bases between them. The CDR3 DNA follows: TGCGCCAGCAGCAAATATTCCTCTGGGGCCAACGTCCTGACTTTC. Translated: CASSKYSSGANVLTF.

The V gene is TRBV25-1, the J gene TRBJ2-7; D is possibly TRBD2 (6 bases). CDR3 length: 15 amino acids. CDR1 is MGHDK and CDR2 is SYGVNS in the germline V gene. V was clipped by 1 base and J by 0 bases, with 10 bases between them. As DNA, the CDR3 is TGTGCCAGCAGTGAATTGGAGGGGACCTCCTACGAGCAGTACTTC. It translates to CASSELEGTSYEQYF.

V and J are TRBV7-9 and TRBJ1-1; D unresolved. The CDR3 covers 12 residues. CDR1 and CDR2 from the germline V gene are SEHNR and FQNEAQ (reference sequence). V was shortened by 1 base and J by 3 bases, with 3 bases between the two germline ends. The CDR3 DNA reads as TGTGCCAGCAGCTTAGTTGACACTGAAGCTTTCTTT. As protein: CASSLVDTEAFF.

Only one count was recorded for this clone. The rearrangement joins TRBV6-1 to TRBJ1-2; the match to TRBD1 covers 8 bases. The CDR3 has 14 amino acids. The V and J ends lost 3 bases and 2 bases, in that order; junction bases with no gene match: 2. The germline V gene encodes CDR1 MNHNS and CDR2 SASEGT. The CDR3 DNA reads as TGTGCCAGCAGTGACCGGGACAGGAACTATGGCTACACCTTC. Translation gives CASSDRDRNYGYTF.

Here the CDR3 reads CASSSLVGIAAQETQYF. DNA of the CDR3: TGTGCCAGCAGCTCCTTAGTTGGGATAGCGGCCCAAGAGACCCAGTACTTC. This chain links TRBV7-2 with TRBJ2-5; D might be TRBD2 (6 bases). This CDR3 has 17 amino acids. Germline V gives CDR1 SGHTA, CDR2 FQGNSA. V was trimmed by 4 bases and J by 1 base, leaving 19 bases between them.

This clone was detected only a few times. The chain has TRBV28 and TRBJ2-1; D is unresolved. The CDR3 loop spans 17 amino acids. Germline V gives CDR1 MDHEN, CDR2 SYDVKM. The V and J ends lost 7 bases and 0 bases respectively, with 19 bases between them. This chain's CDR3 is CASNLDGSWGSYNEQFF. CDR3 bases: TGTGCCAGCAATTTGGACGGCTCCTGGGGCTCCTACAATGAGCAGTTCTTC.

The chain combines TRBV6-6 with TRBJ1-1, with 10 bases identical to TRBD1. Germline CDR1 reads MNHNY; CDR2 reads SVGAGI (reference sequence). Trimming cost V 3 bases and J 6 bases; bases outside gene matches: 1. This CDR3 has 13 residues. CDR3 in DNA: TGTGCCAGCAGTTATGGACAGGGGGCTGAAGCTTTCTTT. This encodes CASSYGQGAEAFF.

Only a few counts were recorded for this clone. This chain joins TRBV11-1 and TRBJ2-1; 11 bases are a match to TRBD2. The J segment lost 4 bases and the V segment lost 4 bases, leaving 9 bases of the junction unmatched. Germline assignment: CDR1 SGHAT and CDR2 FQDESV (reference sequence). The CDR3 spans 17 residues. The CDR3: CASSSRTSGRRYNEQFF. The CDR3, as DNA: TGTGCCAGCAGCTCGCGAACTAGCGGGAGAAGATACAATGAGCAGTTCTTC.

The chain links TRBV18 to TRBJ1-2; 7 bases are a match to TRBD1. The CDR3 has 13 residues. With 6 bases clipped from V and 6 bases from J, the junction kept 7 bases outside the gene matches. Germline V CDR1 and CDR2: KGHSH, LQKENI. CDR3 loop: CASSPTGADGYTF. The CDR3 DNA reads TGTGCCAGCTCCCCCACAGGGGCAGATGGCTACACCTTC.

This clone occurred a few times. The genes are TRBV7-3 and TRBJ2-1; maybe TRBD2 (6 bases). Per germline, CDR1 SGHTA and CDR2 FQGTGA. This CDR3 comprises 13 residues. V gave up 5 bases and J gave up 15 bases, with 20 bases separating them. CDR3 bases: TGTGCCAGCAGCGGCCCCCCCGGGACTCCAACGTTCTTC. Its translation: CASSGPPGTPTFF.

The J gene is TRBJ2-5, the V gene TRBV28; maybe TRBD1 (7 bases). The CDR3 contains 13 residues. The germline V gene encodes CDR1 MDHEN and CDR2 SYDVKM. Trimming removed 7 bases from V and 1 base from J, with 10 bases in between. In DNA form, the CDR3 reads TGTGCCAGCACTCAGGGGGGCCAAGAGACCCAGTACTTC. This sequence encodes CASTQGGQETQYF.

In its sample, this clone was seen a few times. The genes are TRBV19 and TRBJ2-5; D not resolved. V lost 3 bases to trimming and J lost 4 bases, with 9 bases between them. Germline V lookup: CDR1 LNHDA, CDR2 SQIVND (reference sequence). The length of the CDR3 is 13 residues. The CDR3 loop reads CASSISWRETQYF. The CDR3 nucleotides read TGTGCCAGTAGTATTTCTTGGCGAGAGACCCAGTACTTC.

The rearrangement uses TRBV6-4 and TRBJ2-1; 10 positions agree with TRBD1. The CDR3 contains 14 residues. V was pared by 6 bases and J by 3 bases, with 2 bases of the junction left unmatched. Germline V CDR1 and CDR2: MRHNA, SNTAGT. DNA of the CDR3: TGTGCCAGCAGCGGGACAGGGGACTACAATGAGCAGTTCTTC. It encodes CASSGTGDYNEQFF.